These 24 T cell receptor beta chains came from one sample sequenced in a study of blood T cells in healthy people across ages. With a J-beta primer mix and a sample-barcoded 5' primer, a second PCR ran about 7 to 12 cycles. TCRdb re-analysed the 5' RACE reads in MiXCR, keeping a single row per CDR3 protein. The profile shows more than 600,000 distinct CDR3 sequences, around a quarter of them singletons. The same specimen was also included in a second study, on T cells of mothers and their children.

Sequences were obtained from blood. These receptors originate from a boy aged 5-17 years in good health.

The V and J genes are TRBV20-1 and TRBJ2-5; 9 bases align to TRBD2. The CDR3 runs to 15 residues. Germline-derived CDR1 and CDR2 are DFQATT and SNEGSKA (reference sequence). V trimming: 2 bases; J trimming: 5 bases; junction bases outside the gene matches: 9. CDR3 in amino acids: CSARQSTSGQETQYF. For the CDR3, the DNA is TGCAGTGCTAGACAAAGTACTAGCGGGCAGGAGACCCAGTACTTC.

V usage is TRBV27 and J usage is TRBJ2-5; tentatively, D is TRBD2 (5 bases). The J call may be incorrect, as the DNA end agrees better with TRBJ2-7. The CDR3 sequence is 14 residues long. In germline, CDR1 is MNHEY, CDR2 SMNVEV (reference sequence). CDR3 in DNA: TGTGCCAGCAGTTGGGAGCGGAACCACTACGAGCAGTACTTC. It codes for CASSWERNHYEQYF.

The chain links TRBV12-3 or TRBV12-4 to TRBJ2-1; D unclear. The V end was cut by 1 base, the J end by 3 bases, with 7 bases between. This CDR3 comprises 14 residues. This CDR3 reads CASSLGPIYNEQFF. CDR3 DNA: TGTGCCAGCAGTTTAGGTCCAATCTACAATGAGCAGTTCTTC.

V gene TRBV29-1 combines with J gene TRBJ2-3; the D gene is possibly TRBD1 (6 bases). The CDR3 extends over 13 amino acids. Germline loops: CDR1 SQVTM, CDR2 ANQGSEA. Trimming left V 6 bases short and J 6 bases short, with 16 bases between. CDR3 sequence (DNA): TGCAGCGTGGAGGACAGTGTTCCCGATACGCAGTATTTT. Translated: CSVEDSVPDTQYF.

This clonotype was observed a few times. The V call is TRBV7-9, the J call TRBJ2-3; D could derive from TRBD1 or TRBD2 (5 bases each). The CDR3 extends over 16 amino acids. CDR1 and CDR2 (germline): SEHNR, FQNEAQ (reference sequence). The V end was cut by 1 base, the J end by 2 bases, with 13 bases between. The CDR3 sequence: CASSLVVGPSTDTQYF. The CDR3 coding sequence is TGTGCCAGCAGCTTAGTGGTGGGACCCTCCACAGATACGCAGTATTTT.

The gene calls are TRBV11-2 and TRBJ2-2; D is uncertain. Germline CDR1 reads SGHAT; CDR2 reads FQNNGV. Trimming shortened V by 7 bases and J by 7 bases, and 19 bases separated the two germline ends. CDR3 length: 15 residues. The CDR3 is CASIKDLTSDGELFF. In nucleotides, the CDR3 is TGTGCCAGCATTAAGGACCTAACAAGTGACGGGGAGCTGTTTTTT. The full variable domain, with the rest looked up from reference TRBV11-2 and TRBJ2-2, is EAGVAQSPRYKIIEKRQSVAFWCNPISGHATLYWYQQILGQGPKLLIQFQNNGVVDDSQLPKDRFSAERLKGVDSTLKIQPAKLEDSAVYLCASIKDLTSDGELFFGEGSRLTVL.

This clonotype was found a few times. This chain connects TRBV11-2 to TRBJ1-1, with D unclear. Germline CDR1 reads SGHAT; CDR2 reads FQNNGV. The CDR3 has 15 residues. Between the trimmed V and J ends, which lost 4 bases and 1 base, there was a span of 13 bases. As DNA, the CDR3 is TGTGCCAGCAGCTCATTCAAAGAAAGGAACACTGAAGCTTTCTTT. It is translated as CASSSFKERNTEAFF.

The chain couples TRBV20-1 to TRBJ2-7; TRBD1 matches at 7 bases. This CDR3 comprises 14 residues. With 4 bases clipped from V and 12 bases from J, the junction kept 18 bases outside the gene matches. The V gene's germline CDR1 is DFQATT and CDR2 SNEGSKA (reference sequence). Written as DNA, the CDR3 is TGCAGTGCTAACCCCACAGGGGTCAGTGACGGACTGTACTTC. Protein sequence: CSANPTGVSDGLYF.

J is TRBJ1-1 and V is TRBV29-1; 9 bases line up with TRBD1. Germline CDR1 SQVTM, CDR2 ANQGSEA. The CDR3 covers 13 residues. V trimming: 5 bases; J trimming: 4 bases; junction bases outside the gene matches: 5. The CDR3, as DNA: TGCAGCGTTCACGGGACAGGGTCCACTGAAGCTTTCTTT. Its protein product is CSVHGTGSTEAFF.

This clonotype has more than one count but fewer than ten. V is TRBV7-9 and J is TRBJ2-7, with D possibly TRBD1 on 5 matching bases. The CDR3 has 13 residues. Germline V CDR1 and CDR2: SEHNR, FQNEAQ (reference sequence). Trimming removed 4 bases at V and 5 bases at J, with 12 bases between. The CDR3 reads CASSYLPRDEQYF. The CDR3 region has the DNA TGTGCCAGCAGCTACCTCCCCAGGGACGAGCAGTACTTC. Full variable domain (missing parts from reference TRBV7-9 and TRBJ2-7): DTGVSQNPRHKITKRGQNVTFRCDPISEHNRLYWYRQTLGQGPEFLTYFQNEAQLEKSRLLSDRFSAERPKGSFSTLEIQRTEQGDSAMYLCASSYLPRDEQYFGPGTRLTVT.

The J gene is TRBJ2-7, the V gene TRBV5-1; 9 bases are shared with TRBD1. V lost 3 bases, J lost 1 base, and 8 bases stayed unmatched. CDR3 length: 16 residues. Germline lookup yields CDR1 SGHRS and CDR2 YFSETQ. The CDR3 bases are TGCGCCAGCAGCTCGGTAGCACAGGGGGCGTCCTACGAGCAGTACTTC. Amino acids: CASSSVAQGASYEQYF.

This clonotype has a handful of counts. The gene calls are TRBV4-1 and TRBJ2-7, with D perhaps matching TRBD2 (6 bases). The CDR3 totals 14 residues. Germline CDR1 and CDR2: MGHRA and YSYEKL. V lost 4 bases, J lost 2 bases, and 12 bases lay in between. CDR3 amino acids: CASSPGGNPYEQYF. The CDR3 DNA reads TGCGCCAGCAGCCCCGGAGGGAACCCCTACGAGCAGTACTTC.

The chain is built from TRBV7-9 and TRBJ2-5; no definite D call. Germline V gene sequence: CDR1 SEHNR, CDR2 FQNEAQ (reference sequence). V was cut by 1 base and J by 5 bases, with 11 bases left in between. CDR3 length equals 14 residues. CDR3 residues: CASSLDDKMETQYF. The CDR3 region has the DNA TGTGCCAGCAGCTTAGATGATAAAATGGAGACCCAGTACTTC. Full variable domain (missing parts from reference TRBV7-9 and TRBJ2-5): DTGVSQNPRHKITKRGQNVTFRCDPISEHNRLYWYRQTLGQGPEFLTYFQNEAQLEKSRLLSDRFSAERPKGSFSTLEIQRTEQGDSAMYLCASSLDDKMETQYFGPGTRLLVL.

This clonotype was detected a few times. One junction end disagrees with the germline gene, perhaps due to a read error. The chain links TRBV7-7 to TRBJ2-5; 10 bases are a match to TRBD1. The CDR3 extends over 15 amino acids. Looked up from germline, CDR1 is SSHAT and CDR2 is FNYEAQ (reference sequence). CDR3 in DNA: TGTGCTAGCAGCTTAGACGGGACAGGGGTCGAGACCCAGTACTTC. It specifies CASSLDGTGVETQYF.

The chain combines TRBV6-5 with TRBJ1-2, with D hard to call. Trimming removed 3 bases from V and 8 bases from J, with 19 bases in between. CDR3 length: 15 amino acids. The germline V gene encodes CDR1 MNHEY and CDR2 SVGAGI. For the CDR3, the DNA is TGTGCCAGCAGTTATGAGAAGAGACACCGTCGGGGCTACACCTTC. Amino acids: CASSYEKRHRRGYTF.

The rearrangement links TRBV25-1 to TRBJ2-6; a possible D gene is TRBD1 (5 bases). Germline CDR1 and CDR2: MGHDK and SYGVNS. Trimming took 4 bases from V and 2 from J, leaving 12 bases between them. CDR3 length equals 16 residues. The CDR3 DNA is TGTGCCAGCAGTGTAGGGTCAGGGACTGGGGCCAACGTCCTGACTTTC. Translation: CASSVGSGTGANVLTF.

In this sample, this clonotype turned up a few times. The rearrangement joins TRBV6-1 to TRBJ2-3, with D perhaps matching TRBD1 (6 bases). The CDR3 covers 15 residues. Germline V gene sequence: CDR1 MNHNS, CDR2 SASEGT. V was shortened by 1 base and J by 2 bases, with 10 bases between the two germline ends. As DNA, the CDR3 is TGTGCCAGCAGTGAAGGAGGGGGTTTCACAGATACGCAGTATTTT. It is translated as CASSEGGGFTDTQYF.

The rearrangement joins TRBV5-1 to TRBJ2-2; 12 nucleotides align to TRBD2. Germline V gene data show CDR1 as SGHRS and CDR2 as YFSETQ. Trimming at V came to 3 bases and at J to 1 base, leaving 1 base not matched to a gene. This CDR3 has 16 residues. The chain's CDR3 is CASSSTSGGNTGELFF. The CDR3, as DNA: TGCGCCAGCAGCTCGACTAGCGGGGGGAACACCGGGGAGCTGTTTTTT.

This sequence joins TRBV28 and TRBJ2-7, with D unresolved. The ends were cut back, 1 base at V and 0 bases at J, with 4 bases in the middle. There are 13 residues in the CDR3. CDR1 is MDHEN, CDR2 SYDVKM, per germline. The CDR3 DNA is TGTGCCAGCAGTTTATCCCTCTCCTACGAGCAGTACTTC. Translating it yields CASSLSLSYEQYF.

The CDR3 reads CASTPEASQNIQYF. The CDR3 DNA sequence: TGCGCCAGCACCCCCGAGGCCTCCCAAAACATTCAGTACTTC. V is TRBV5-1 and J is TRBJ2-4; D uncertain. CDR3 size: 14 residues. Germline V CDR1 and CDR2: SGHRS, YFSETQ. Trimming removed 6 bases at V and 5 bases at J, with 15 bases between.

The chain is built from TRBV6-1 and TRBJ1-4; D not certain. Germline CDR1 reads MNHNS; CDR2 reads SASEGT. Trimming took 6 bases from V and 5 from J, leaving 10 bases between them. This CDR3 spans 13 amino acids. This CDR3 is CASSLKLNEKLFF. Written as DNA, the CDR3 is TGTGCCAGCAGCCTAAAACTAAATGAAAAACTGTTTTTT.

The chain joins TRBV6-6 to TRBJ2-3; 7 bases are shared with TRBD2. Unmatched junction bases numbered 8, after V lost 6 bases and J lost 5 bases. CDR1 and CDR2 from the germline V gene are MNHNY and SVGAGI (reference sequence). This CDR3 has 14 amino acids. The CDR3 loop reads CASSDLAVIDTQYF. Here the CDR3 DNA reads TGTGCCAGCAGCGATCTAGCGGTGATAGATACGCAGTATTTT.

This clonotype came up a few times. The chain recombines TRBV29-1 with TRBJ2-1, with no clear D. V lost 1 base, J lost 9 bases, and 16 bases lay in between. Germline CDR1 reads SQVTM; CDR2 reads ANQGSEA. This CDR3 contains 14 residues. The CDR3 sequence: CSVEGFGTRGEQFF. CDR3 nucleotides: TGCAGCGTTGAAGGGTTTGGAACTCGCGGTGAGCAGTTCTTC.

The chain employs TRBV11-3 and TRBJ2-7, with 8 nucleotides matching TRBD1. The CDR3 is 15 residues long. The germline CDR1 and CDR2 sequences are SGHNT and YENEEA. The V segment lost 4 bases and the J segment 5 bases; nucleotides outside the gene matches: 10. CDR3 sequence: CASSWKTGAYDEQYF. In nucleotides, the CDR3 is TGTGCCAGCAGCTGGAAGACAGGGGCCTATGACGAGCAGTACTTC.